The T cell receptor beta chain under discussion was sequenced for a study of blood T cells in healthy people across ages. Study observations and caveats: Diversity estimated from one million T cells was considered an underestimate. With donor CMV status unknown, expanded clonotype changes were possibly confounded.

J gave up 7 bases and V 5 bases, and 9 bases lay outside the gene matches. Germline loops: CDR1 SEHNR, CDR2 FQNEAQ (reference sequence). This CDR3 is 14 amino acids long. In its sample, this clonotype was seen many times. The target antigen is unknown. The authors ran a second PCR of roughly 6 to 12 cycles using a sample-barcoded 5' primer and a J-beta primer mix. MiXCR, applied by TCRdb to the 5' RACE reads, yields one record per CDR3 protein. The sample carries about 650,000 distinct CDR3 sequences, about 30% recorded once. The chain employs TRBV7-9 and TRBJ1-2; 8 bases fit TRBD1. The source of this sequence is a woman aged 80 or over in good health. Source material: blood. The DNA of the CDR3 is TGTGCCAGCAGCCCTCTTAGGACAGGGCTTGGCTACACCTTC. Protein: CASSPLRTGLGYTF.